The sequence of this T cell receptor (beta chain) was determined in a study of siplizumab effects on memory and regulatory T cells. V was shortened by 6 bases and J by 2 bases, with 16 bases between the two germline ends. The germline V gene encodes CDR1 LNHDA and CDR2 SQIVND (reference sequence). The length of the CDR3 is 15 residues. The assay was immunoSEQ multiplex PCR, and TCRdb's table has in-frame clones only and misses some. The table has around 100,000 clones, around 90% seen once; the top ten hold approximately 0.15%. As to this clone: Its specificity is unknown.

Findings of the study overall: With siplizumab, Treg-derived clones averaged roughly 70% of mappable alloreactive CD4+ clones, versus approximately 29% in controls. The study did not confirm that proliferating Tregs from siplizumab cultures were suppressive.

The J gene is TRBJ1-2, the V gene TRBV19, with D perhaps matching TRBD1 (6 bases). The sample consisted of CD4+ T cells sorted from blood. This clonotype was obtained from a human donor in good health. For the CDR3, the DNA is TGTGCCAGTAGCTTCATACGGGACACCAACTATGGCTACACCTTC. Protein: CASSFIRDTNYGYTF. Full variable domain (rest looked up from reference TRBV19 and TRBJ1-2): DGGITQSPKYLFRKEGQNVTLSCEQNLNHDAMYWYRQDPGQGLRLIYYSQIVNDFQKGDIAEGYSVSREKKESFPLTVTSAQKNPTAFYLCASSFIRDTNYGYTFGSGTRLTVV.